The 30 T cell receptor beta chains below were found in one sample sequenced in a study of shared clonotypes between healthy human individuals. The data were produced by immunoSEQ multiplex PCR, yet TCRdb's version contains in-frame clones alone and is incomplete. Of more than 2,000,000 clones detected, more than 90% appear once; the ten largest clones hold over 0.12%. Sequenced sample: naive CD4+ T cells sorted from blood. The subset was: CD45RA+ positively selected. The receptors come from a man between 18 and 29 years old in good health.

V is TRBV10-3 and J is TRBJ1-4, with a tentative D call TRBD1 (5 bases). CDR3 length equals 13 residues. Trimming removed 10 bases at V and 3 bases at J, with 12 bases between. Germline V gives CDR1 ENHRY, CDR2 SYGVKD. The CDR3 reads CASGDGSNEKLFF. DNA for the CDR3: TGTGCCAGTGGGGACGGGTCTAATGAAAAACTGTTTTTT.

V usage is TRBV28 and J usage is TRBJ2-3, with TRBD1 matching over 9 bases. Unmatched junction bases numbered 5, after V lost 6 bases and J lost 1 base. The germline gives CDR1 MDHEN, CDR2 SYDVKM. The length of the CDR3 is 15 residues. This CDR3 is CASSLTGGGTDTQYF. Here the CDR3 DNA reads TGTGCCAGCAGCCTAACAGGGGGCGGCACAGATACGCAGTATTTT.

Remarks on this clone: At the DNA level, this CDR3 is encoded by other sequences in the same sample as well. The chain uses TRBV30 and TRBJ1-1, with D unclear. Trimming removed 1 base at V and 1 base at J, with 7 bases between. There are 13 residues in the CDR3. Looked up from germline, CDR1 is GTSNPN and CDR2 is SVGIG (reference sequence). The CDR3 protein is CAWSGLSNTEAFF. For the CDR3, the DNA is TGTGCCTGGAGTGGGCTGTCGAACACTGAAGCTTTCTTT.

The chain has TRBV7-9 and TRBJ1-1; TRBD1 matches 10 bases. The CDR3 is made up of 17 amino acids. The ends lost 5 bases at V and 4 bases at J; junction bases unmatched: 13. The V gene's germline CDR1 is SEHNR and CDR2 FQNEAQ (reference sequence). For the CDR3, the DNA is TGTGCCAGCAGCGGCCGGGACAGGGGACTTAAGAGCACTGAAGCTTTCTTT. This sequence encodes CASSGRDRGLKSTEAFF.

The V gene is TRBV4-1, the J gene TRBJ2-1, with 10 positions matching TRBD2. After removal of 4 bases from V and 5 bases from J, the junction contained 8 bases not matched to a gene. The CDR3 loop spans 16 amino acids. Germline V lookup: CDR1 MGHRA, CDR2 YSYEKL. CDR3 region: CASSPVLAGLHNEQFF. The CDR3 region has the DNA TGCGCCAGCAGCCCGGTACTAGCGGGACTTCACAATGAGCAGTTCTTC.

The chain combines TRBV7-9 with TRBJ2-5, with 7 bases lining up with TRBD2. Germline V gene sequence: CDR1 SEHNR, CDR2 FQNEAQ (reference sequence). J was trimmed by 5 bases and V by 4 bases; bases with no gene match: 10. The CDR3 loop spans 15 amino acids. This CDR3 is CASSYRRLADETQYF. CDR3 nucleotides: TGTGCCAGCAGCTACCGACGACTAGCTGATGAGACCCAGTACTTC.

The chain uses TRBV7-2 and TRBJ2-5; the match to TRBD1 covers 9 bases. This CDR3 has 17 amino acids. Germline V gives CDR1 SGHTA, CDR2 FQGNSA. Unmatched junction bases numbered 16, after V lost 5 bases and J lost 6 bases. The CDR3 DNA sequence: TGTGCCAGCAGCCCGCCAGGATCACAGGGGGCGGTAAAGACCCAGTACTTC. Protein: CASSPPGSQGAVKTQYF.

J is TRBJ2-3 and V is TRBV10-1; no clear D. Germline lookup yields CDR1 WNHNN and CDR2 SYGVQD (reference sequence). V lost 8 bases, J lost 0 bases, and 18 bases lay in between. CDR3 size: 16 residues. CDR3 sequence reads: CASSAEWSSSTDTQYF. In DNA, the CDR3 is TGCGCCAGCTCTGCTGAATGGAGCTCTAGCACAGATACGCAGTATTTT.

The rearrangement uses TRBV27 and TRBJ2-5; 9 bases line up with TRBD1. This CDR3 has 16 amino acids. Per germline, CDR1 MNHEY and CDR2 SMNVEV (reference sequence). The V gene end was trimmed by 4 bases and the J gene end by 4 bases; junction bases not matched to a gene: 10. This chain's CDR3 is CASSSGTGPQRETQYF. The CDR3 region has the DNA TGTGCCAGCAGTTCCGGGACAGGGCCCCAGCGAGAGACCCAGTACTTC.

The chain is built from TRBV27 and TRBJ1-4, with a possible D match to TRBD1 (5 bases). V lost 2 bases to trimming and J lost 8 bases, with 15 bases between them. In germline, CDR1 is MNHEY, CDR2 SMNVEV (reference sequence). This CDR3 spans 15 amino acids. The CDR3 loop reads CASSLGGEGDEKLFF. The CDR3 DNA reads TGTGCCAGCAGTTTAGGGGGGGAAGGGGACGAAAAACTGTTTTTT. The full variable domain, in which reference TRBV27 and TRBJ1-4 provide the parts outside the CDR3, is EAQVTQNPRYLITVTGKKLTVTCSQNMNHEYMSWYRQDPGLGLRQIYYSMNVEVTDKGDVPEGYKVSRKEKRNFPLILESPSPNQTSLYFCASSLGGEGDEKLFFGSGTQLSVL.

This clone came up once. The V and J genes are TRBV5-1 and TRBJ2-4; no clear D. In germline, CDR1 is SGHRS, CDR2 YFSETQ. V was trimmed by 4 bases and J by 6 bases, leaving 8 bases between them. This CDR3 is built from 12 residues. This CDR3 reads CASSPDGNIQYF. In DNA form, the CDR3 reads TGCGCCAGCAGCCCGGACGGAAACATTCAGTACTTC.

Concerning this clone itself: A junction end diverges from the germline sequence, so it may reflect a read error. The rearrangement joins TRBV2 to TRBJ2-5, with D maybe TRBD2 (6 bases). This CDR3 is built from 15 residues. In germline, CDR1 is SNHLY, CDR2 FYNNEI. The CDR3 DNA is TGTGCCAGCAGGGAAGGAGGGGTAGTCGGAGAGACCCAGTACTTC. Amino acids: CASREGGVVGETQYF.

The genes are TRBV5-4 and TRBJ1-1, with 9 bases lining up with TRBD1. Trimming removed 5 bases from V and 3 bases from J; junction bases left unmatched: 8. The CDR3 runs to 15 residues. Germline V CDR1 and CDR2: SGHNT, YYREEE (reference sequence). CDR3: CASSPSRDRDTEAFF. The CDR3 DNA sequence: TGTGCCAGCAGTCCATCTAGGGACAGGGACACTGAAGCTTTCTTT.

The genes are TRBV6-4 and TRBJ2-2, with D perhaps TRBD2 (6 bases). Trimming cost V 6 bases and J 4 bases, with 12 bases left between them. The CDR3 length is 14 residues. Per the germline V gene, CDR1 is MRHNA and CDR2 is SNTAGT. DNA of the CDR3: TGTGCCAGCAGCGCGGGACTGACCACCGGGGAGCTGTTTTTT. This codes for CASSAGLTTGELFF.

J is TRBJ1-6 and V is TRBV2, with D unclear. The CDR3 covers 14 residues. Germline values: CDR1 SNHLY, CDR2 FYNNEI. V lost 6 bases to trimming and J lost 2 bases, with 8 bases between them. CDR3 DNA sequence: TGTGCCAGCAGAGACGAACCCTATAATTCACCCCTCCACTTT. Protein: CASRDEPYNSPLHF.

The rearrangement joins TRBV5-1 to TRBJ2-1; tentatively, D is TRBD1 (6 bases). The V gene lost 4 bases and the J gene lost 6 bases, with 20 bases spanning the gap. The germline V gene has CDR1 SGHRS and CDR2 YFSETQ. This CDR3 contains 16 residues. The CDR3 is CASSPHEGVGGNEQFF. As DNA, the CDR3 is TGCGCCAGCAGCCCCCATGAGGGGGTTGGTGGCAATGAGCAGTTCTTC.

This chain connects TRBV2 to TRBJ1-1, with 8 nucleotides matching TRBD1. Germline-derived CDR1 and CDR2 are SNHLY and FYNNEI. The CDR3 consists of 14 residues. The junction had 7 bases not matched to a gene; V was cut back by 7 bases and J by 3 bases. CDR3 loop: CASTVTGADTEAFF. The CDR3 DNA sequence: TGTGCCAGCACCGTGACAGGGGCGGACACTGAAGCTTTCTTT.

The chain recombines TRBV10-3 with TRBJ1-4; 12 bases line up with TRBD1. Germline CDR1 ENHRY, CDR2 SYGVKD. There are 15 residues in the CDR3. V was clipped by 0 bases and J by 13 bases; unmatched bases: 6. The CDR3 coding sequence is TGTGCCATCAGTGAGTCAGGGACAGGGGGCGATGGACTGTTTTTT. Its protein product is CAISESGTGGDGLFF.

The V and J genes are TRBV6-5 and TRBJ2-5; TRBD2 matches 12 bases. Germline V gene data show CDR1 as MNHEY and CDR2 as SVGAGI. Unmatched junction bases numbered 7, after V lost 3 bases and J lost 5 bases. CDR3 size: 16 residues. This CDR3 is CASSYNFLAGGETQYF. Written as DNA, the CDR3 is TGTGCCAGCAGTTATAACTTCCTAGCGGGAGGGGAGACCCAGTACTTC.

With regard to this clone: The same CDR3 is also encoded by other DNA sequences in this sample. V usage is TRBV5-1 and J usage is TRBJ2-3; D is perhaps TRBD1 or TRBD2 (7 bases each). Trimming took off 3 bases at V and 2 bases at J, with 10 bases between the two ends. The CDR3 contains 14 residues. Germline V lookup: CDR1 SGHRS, CDR2 YFSETQ. The CDR3 coding sequence is TGCGCCAGCAGCTCAGGGGGGGTCACAGATACGCAGTATTTT. It translates to CASSSGGVTDTQYF.

This chain uses TRBV10-1 with TRBJ2-1; 9 positions match TRBD2. This CDR3 has 15 residues. V dropped 8 bases and J dropped 0; count of bases not matched to a gene: 5. Germline V gene lookup returns CDR1 WNHNN and CDR2 SYGVQD (reference sequence). CDR3 region: CASARSGSSYNEQFF. Here the CDR3 DNA reads TGCGCCAGCGCCCGTAGCGGGAGCTCCTACAATGAGCAGTTCTTC.

The V and J genes are TRBV15 and TRBJ1-5; 11 nucleotides agree with TRBD1. With V trimmed by 1 base and J by 6 bases, 5 bases remained unmatched. Per germline, CDR1 LNHNV and CDR2 YYDKDF (reference sequence). CDR3 length: 16 amino acids. As DNA, the CDR3 is TGTGCCACCAGCAGAGTTGGACAGGGGGCCTTTCAGCCCCAGCATTTT. Amino acids: CATSRVGQGAFQPQHF.

V is TRBV4-1 and J is TRBJ2-1; TRBD2 matches 12 bases. The trim removed 2 bases at V and 6 bases at J, leaving 2 bases unmatched. The CDR3 loop spans 15 amino acids. Germline CDR1 and CDR2: MGHRA and YSYEKL. Written as DNA, the CDR3 is TGCGCCAGCAGCCAAAGACTAGCGGGAGTCAATGAGCAGTTCTTC. This translates into CASSQRLAGVNEQFF.

This chain uses TRBV11-2 with TRBJ1-1; 9 bases align to TRBD1. V gave up 5 bases and J gave up 3 bases; unmatched junction bases: 4. The CDR3 runs 14 residues. Germline CDR1 SGHAT, CDR2 FQNNGV. The chain's CDR3 is CASSVGTGHTEAFF. The CDR3 DNA is TGTGCCAGCAGCGTGGGGACAGGGCACACTGAAGCTTTCTTT.

As for this clone: At one end the junction does not follow the germline gene, possibly because of a read error. The V gene is TRBV7-3, the J gene TRBJ2-2; TRBD1 matches at 9 bases. CDR1 SGHTA and CDR2 FQGTGA come from the germline V gene. The CDR3 extends over 16 amino acids. CDR3 nucleotides: TGTGCCAGCAGCCTAACGGGACAGGGAGCGACCGGGGAGCTGTTTTTT. Residues: CASSLTGQGATGELFF. Supplemented by reference TRBV7-3 and TRBJ2-2, the full variable domain reads GAGVSQTPSNKVTEKGKYVELRCDPISGHTALYWYRQSLGQGPEFLIYFQGTGAADDSGLPNDRFFAVRPEGSVSTLKIQRTERGDSAVYLCASSLTGQGATGELFFGEGSRLTVL.

The chain combines TRBV6-1 with TRBJ2-4, with D perhaps matching TRBD1 (6 bases). Germline assignment: CDR1 MNHNS and CDR2 SASEGT. V dropped 5 bases and J dropped 9 bases, with 17 bases sitting between them. This CDR3 contains 14 residues. In DNA form, the CDR3 reads TGTGCCAGCAGTCTCCAGGGGACCCCAAGCATTCAGTACTTC. Its protein product is CASSLQGTPSIQYF.

The gene calls are TRBV11-2 and TRBJ1-1; no reliable D call. The CDR3 covers 12 residues. The V end lost 5 bases, the J end lost 6 bases, and 10 bases lay between the germline ends. The germline V gene encodes CDR1 SGHAT and CDR2 FQNNGV. CDR3 in DNA: TGTGCCAGCAGCCCAACTTTCCCTGAAGCTTTCTTT. Encoded protein: CASSPTFPEAFF.

This clone is a singleton in its sample. Other nucleotide sequences in the sample specify the same CDR3. V usage is TRBV5-1 and J usage is TRBJ2-3, with D tentatively TRBD1 (6 bases). The length of the CDR3 is 15 residues. V lost 5 bases and J lost 0, with 13 bases in between. Germline V gene data show CDR1 as SGHRS and CDR2 as YFSETQ. CDR3 in DNA: TGCGCCAGCAGTTCCAGGGGCGGCAGCACAGATACGCAGTATTTT. Translation: CASSSRGGSTDTQYF.

The chain has TRBV5-1 and TRBJ2-1; TRBD2 matches at 14 bases. The CDR3 consists of 16 residues. V shed 4 bases, J shed 6 bases, and the junction held 6 bases outside the gene matches. CDR1 is SGHRS, CDR2 YFSETQ, per germline. CDR3 DNA sequence: TGCGCCAGCAGCCCAGCCGGGACTAGCGGGAGCAATGAGCAGTTCTTC. Amino acid sequence: CASSPAGTSGSNEQFF.

The rearrangement uses TRBV30 and TRBJ1-2, with 7 bases identical to TRBD1. The CDR3 consists of 14 residues. Trimming took 3 bases from V and 7 from J; bases not matched to a gene: 11. CDR1 is GTSNPN and CDR2 is SVGIG in the germline V gene (reference sequence). The CDR3 loop is CAWRPRQGAFGYTF. The CDR3 region has the DNA TGTGCCTGGAGACCCAGACAGGGTGCTTTTGGCTACACCTTC.